These 20 T cell receptor beta chains share one sample of origin, sequenced in a study of shared clonotypes between healthy human individuals. The data were produced by immunoSEQ multiplex PCR, yet TCRdb's version contains in-frame clones alone and is incomplete. The profile shows roughly 760,000 clones, approximately 79% of them singletons. Sequencing was done on a sample of memory CD4+ T cells sorted from blood. The subset: CD45RA-negative fraction. Receptors were obtained from a woman aged 30 to 39 in good health.

This clone was seen only once. The genes are TRBV4-1 and TRBJ2-7; 9 bases align to TRBD2. Germline CDR1 is MGHRA and CDR2 is YSYEKL. The CDR3 loop spans 16 amino acids. The V gene end was trimmed by 5 bases and the J gene end by 0 bases; junction bases not matched to a gene: 8. The CDR3: CASSSRGRGDSYEQYF. For the CDR3, the DNA is TGCGCCAGCAGCTCCCGCGGGAGGGGGGACTCCTACGAGCAGTACTTC.

The chain joins TRBV6-5 to TRBJ2-7; D possibly corresponds to TRBD1 (6 bases). V was clipped by 5 bases and J by 0 bases, with 11 bases between them. Germline CDR1 MNHEY, CDR2 SVGAGI. CDR3 size: 14 residues. CDR3 in DNA: TGTGCCAGCAGTCCCCGGGACAACTCCTACGAGCAGTACTTC. Its protein is CASSPRDNSYEQYF.

The rearrangement joins TRBV27 to TRBJ2-1, with 10 bases fitting TRBD1. This CDR3 contains 14 residues. CDR1 is MNHEY, CDR2 SMNVEV, per germline (reference sequence). Trimming took 1 base from V and 8 from J; bases not matched to a gene: 2. The CDR3 sequence: CASSLLGQGYEQFF. DNA for the CDR3: TGTGCCAGCAGTTTATTGGGACAGGGGTATGAGCAGTTCTTC.

The chain is built from TRBV28 and TRBJ1-5; D gene unclear. The CDR3 consists of 13 residues. V was clipped by 3 bases and J by 6 bases, with 9 bases between them. CDR1 and CDR2 (germline): MDHEN, SYDVKM. The chain's CDR3 is CASSFLGVQPQHF. The CDR3 bases are TGTGCCAGCAGTTTCCTCGGCGTTCAGCCCCAGCATTTT.

As to this clone: The sample contains more than one DNA sequence encoding this CDR3. V is TRBV28 and J is TRBJ1-2; TRBD1 matches 8 bases. This CDR3 comprises 13 residues. The germline gives CDR1 MDHEN, CDR2 SYDVKM. Germline trimming cut 4 bases from V and 6 bases from J; bases unmatched to any gene: 4. The CDR3 DNA is TGTGCCAGCAGTTCAGGACAGGGCCATGGCTACACCTTC. Encoded protein: CASSSGQGHGYTF.

The chain combines TRBV5-4 with TRBJ2-5, with a possible D match to TRBD1 (6 bases). With 4 bases removed from V and 5 bases from J, the gap between germline ends came to 15 bases. The CDR3 totals 14 residues. The germline CDR1 and CDR2 sequences are SGHNT and YYREEE (reference sequence). The CDR3 nucleotides are TGTGCCAGCAGCCGAGGGGGTCTTCGGGAGACCCAGTACTTC. It is translated as CASSRGGLRETQYF.

J is TRBJ2-7 and V is TRBV7-9; D is possibly TRBD2 (6 bases). The CDR3 has 13 amino acids. V dropped 5 bases and J dropped 3 bases, with 11 bases sitting between them. Germline CDR1 SEHNR, CDR2 FQNEAQ (reference sequence). The CDR3 nucleotides read TGTGCCAGCAGCAAACGGGGGAACTACGAGCAGTACTTC. Protein: CASSKRGNYEQYF. The full variable domain, with the rest looked up from reference TRBV7-9 and TRBJ2-7, is DTGVSQNPRHKITKRGQNVTFRCDPISEHNRLYWYRQTLGQGPEFLTYFQNEAQLEKSRLLSDRFSAERPKGSFSTLEIQRTEQGDSAMYLCASSKRGNYEQYFGPGTRLTVT.

This clone was recorded once. The chain uses TRBV2 and TRBJ1-4; TRBD1 is a possible D gene (5 bases). CDR3 length: 14 residues. Per germline, CDR1 SNHLY and CDR2 FYNNEI. V lost 6 bases to trimming and J lost 8 bases, with 16 bases between them. CDR3 amino acids: CASSPAWEGEKLFF. The CDR3 DNA reads as TGTGCCAGCAGCCCAGCCTGGGAGGGGGAAAAACTGTTTTTT.

The sample holds many counts of this clone. J is TRBJ1-4 and V is TRBV5-1; D uncertain. Germline V gene lookup returns CDR1 SGHRS and CDR2 YFSETQ. The CDR3 length is 16 residues. V gave up 1 base and J gave up 3 bases, with 13 bases separating them. CDR3 in DNA: TGCGCCAGCAGCTTGAGCGCAACGCTTCCTAATGAAAAACTGTTTTTT. This codes for CASSLSATLPNEKLFF.

This clone was picked up many times. The chain carries TRBV9 and TRBJ2-3, with D perhaps assigned TRBD1 or TRBD2 (5 bases each). This CDR3 contains 16 residues. Between the trimmed V and J ends, which lost 5 bases and 3 bases, there was a span of 19 bases. Germline assignment: CDR1 SGDLS and CDR2 YYNGEE. The CDR3 coding sequence is TGTGCCAGCAGTCTAGGGACCCGGGGTGGTACAGATACGCAGTATTTT. Its protein product is CASSLGTRGGTDTQYF.

V gene TRBV27 combines with J gene TRBJ2-1; 12 bases are shared with TRBD2. The CDR3 extends over 15 amino acids. CDR1 is MNHEY and CDR2 is SMNVEV in the germline V gene (reference sequence). V dropped 5 bases and J dropped 6; count of bases not matched to a gene: 5. CDR3 sequence reads: CASSPGLAGSNEQFF. CDR3 DNA sequence: TGTGCCAGCAGTCCTGGACTAGCGGGGAGCAATGAGCAGTTCTTC.

Concerning this clone itself: No DNA is shown, since the ends of the CDR3 on it are uncertain; the CDR3 is the one TCRdb lists. The V gene is TRBV2, the J gene TRBJ2-5. Germline values: CDR1 SNHLY, CDR2 FYNNEI. Both ends counted, the CDR3 spans 14 residues. The CDR3 spells CASILGDARETQYF.

This clone showed up just once. The same CDR3 can be traced to other DNA sequences in this sample. The V call is TRBV5-5, the J call TRBJ2-5; D unclear. The CDR3 loop spans 13 amino acids. The V and J ends lost 0 bases and 1 base respectively, with 4 bases between them. Germline V lookup: CDR1 SGHKS, CDR2 YYEKEE (reference sequence). In DNA form, the CDR3 reads TGTGCCAGCAGCTTGGGACGCCAAGAGACCCAGTACTTC. It specifies CASSLGRQETQYF.

In the case of this clone: The sample contains more than one DNA sequence encoding this CDR3. The V call is TRBV18, the J call TRBJ2-7; D is undetermined. The CDR3 spans 11 residues. Germline CDR1 is KGHSH and CDR2 is LQKENI. Trimming stripped 3 bases from V and 4 bases from J, with 4 bases between. DNA of the CDR3: TGTGCCAGCTCACCTAATTACGAGCAGTACTTC. Protein sequence: CASSPNYEQYF.

The chain carries TRBV14 and TRBJ2-2, with unresolved D. V lost 5 bases and J 6 bases, leaving 10 bases between the germline ends. The CDR3 is made up of 13 amino acids. Germline values: CDR1 SGHDN, CDR2 FVKESK. CDR3: CASSRDRPGELFF. Written as DNA, the CDR3 is TGTGCCAGCAGCAGAGATCGACCCGGGGAGCTGTTTTTT. The variable domain in full, completed from reference TRBV14 and TRBJ2-2, reads EAGVTQFPSHSVIEKGQTVTLRCDPISGHDNLYWYRRVMGKEIKFLLHFVKESKQDESGMPNNRFLAERTGGTYSTLKVQPAELEDSGVYFCASSRDRPGELFFGEGSRLTVL.

There are many counts of this clone. The CDR3 loop is CASSVGHPVANYGYTF. CDR3 sequence (DNA): TGTGCCAGCAGCGTCGGACACCCAGTAGCTAACTATGGCTACACCTTC. V gene TRBV7-8 combines with J gene TRBJ1-2; a possible D gene is TRBD1 (5 bases). The CDR3 extends over 16 amino acids. Trimming shortened V by 5 bases and J by 0 bases, and 16 bases separated the two germline ends. Germline loops: CDR1 SGHVS, CDR2 FQNEAQ. Based on the CDR3 plus reference TRBV7-8 and TRBJ1-2, the full variable domain is GAGVSQSPRYKVAKRGQDVALRCDPISGHVSLFWYQQALGQGPEFLTYFQNEAQLDKSGLPSDRFFAERPEGSVSTLKIQRTQQEDSAVYLCASSVGHPVANYGYTFGSGTRLTVV.

The rearrangement joins TRBV5-6 to TRBJ1-5, with D perhaps TRBD1 (5 bases). From germline, CDR1 is SGHDT and CDR2 YYEEEE. The CDR3 spans 16 residues. Trimming removed 1 base from V and 6 bases from J, with 17 bases in between. In nucleotides, the CDR3 is TGTGCCAGCAGCTTGTATTGGCAGGGCGGACCTCAGCCCCAGCATTTT. Amino acids: CASSLYWQGGPQPQHF.

The V call is TRBV7-2, the J call TRBJ1-2, with D unresolved. V lost 4 bases to trimming and J lost 12 bases, with 15 bases between them. Germline V gene data show CDR1 as SGHTA and CDR2 as FQGNSA. This CDR3 comprises 12 residues. The CDR3 loop reads CASSSYLGSHTF. The CDR3 coding sequence is TGTGCCAGCAGCTCCTACCTAGGAAGCCACACCTTC. Variable domain in full (rest from reference TRBV7-2 and TRBJ1-2): GAGVSQSPSNKVTEKGKDVELRCDPISGHTALYWYRQSLGQGLEFLIYFQGNSAPDKSGLPSDRFSAERTGGSVSTLTIQRTQQEDSAVYLCASSSYLGSHTFGSGTRLTVV.

The chain has TRBV29-1 and TRBJ2-1; TRBD2 aligns across 7 bases. Germline CDR1 and CDR2: SQVTM and ANQGSEA. The CDR3 totals 12 residues. V shed 4 bases, J shed 6 bases, and the junction held 3 bases outside the gene matches. CDR3 DNA sequence: TGCAGCGTTGTAGCTAGCGGCAATGAGCAGTTCTTC. Protein: CSVVASGNEQFF.

The chain links TRBV14 to TRBJ1-1; 7 bases are shared with TRBD1. The CDR3 has 18 amino acids. Germline CDR1 is SGHDN and CDR2 is FVKESK. The V and J ends lost 1 base and 0 bases, in that order; junction bases with no gene match: 11. The CDR3 DNA sequence: TGTGCCAGCAGCCAAGCCCCGCGGGGCAGGGGGTTGAACACTGAAGCTTTCTTT. Amino acids: CASSQAPRGRGLNTEAFF.